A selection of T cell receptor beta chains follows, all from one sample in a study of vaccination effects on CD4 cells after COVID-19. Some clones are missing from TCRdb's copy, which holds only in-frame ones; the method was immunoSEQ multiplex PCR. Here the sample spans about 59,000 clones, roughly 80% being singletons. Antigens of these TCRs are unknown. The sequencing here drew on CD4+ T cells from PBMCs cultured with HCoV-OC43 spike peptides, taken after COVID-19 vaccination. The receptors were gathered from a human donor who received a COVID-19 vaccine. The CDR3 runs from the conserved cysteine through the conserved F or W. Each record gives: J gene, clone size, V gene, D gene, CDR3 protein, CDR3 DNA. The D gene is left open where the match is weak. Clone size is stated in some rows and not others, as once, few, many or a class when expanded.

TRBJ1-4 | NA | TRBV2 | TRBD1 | CASSQDRFDEKLFF | TGTGCCAGCAGTCAGGACAGGTTCGATGAAAAACTGTTTTTT
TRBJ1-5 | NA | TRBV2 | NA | CASSDPGKGNQPQHF | TGTGCCAGCAGTGATCCAGGGAAGGGCAATCAGCCCCAGCATTTT
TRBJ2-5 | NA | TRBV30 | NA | CAWSPDPAGETQYF | TGTGCCTGGAGTCCCGATCCAGCCGGCGAGACCCAGTACTTC
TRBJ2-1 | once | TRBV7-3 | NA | CASSPTRGSYNEQFF | TGTGCCAGCAGCCCCACGAGGGGCTCCTACAATGAGCAGTTCTTC
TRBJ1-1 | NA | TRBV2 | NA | CASSEVRAEAFF | TGTGCCAGCAGTGAGGTGAGGGCTGAAGCTTTCTTT
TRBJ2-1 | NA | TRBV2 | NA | CASTEGGTANNEQFF | TGTGCCAGCACCGAAGGGGGGACAGCTAACAATGAGCAGTTCTTC
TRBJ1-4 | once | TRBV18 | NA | CASSEEREKLFF | TGTGCCAGTTCCGAGGAAAGGGAAAAACTGTTTTTT
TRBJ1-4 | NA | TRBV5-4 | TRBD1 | CASSYDRGDEKLFF | TGTGCCAGCAGCTACGACAGGGGAGATGAAAAACTGTTTTTT
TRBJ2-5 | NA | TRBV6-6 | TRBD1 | CASSYSGTGGRETQYF | TGTGCCAGCAGTTACTCCGGGACAGGGGGCAGGGAGACCCAGTACTTC
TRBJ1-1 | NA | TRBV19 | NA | CASSRTQNTEAFF | TGTGCCAGTAGTAGGACGCAGAACACTGAAGCTTTCTTT
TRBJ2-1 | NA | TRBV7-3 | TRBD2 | CASSLTWTSGGVDEQFF | TGTGCCAGCAGCTTAACGTGGACTAGCGGGGGAGTGGATGAGCAGTTCTTC
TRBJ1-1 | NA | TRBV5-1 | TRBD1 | CASSPQGYTEAFF | TGCGCCAGCAGCCCACAGGGGTACACTGAAGCTTTCTTT
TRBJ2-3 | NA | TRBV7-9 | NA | CASSRGTLSTDTQYF | TGTGCCAGCAGCCGCGGGACTCTTAGCACAGATACGCAGTATTTT
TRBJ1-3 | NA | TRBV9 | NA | CASSETSAGNTIYF | TGTGCCAGCAGCGAGACATCAGCTGGAAACACCATATATTTT
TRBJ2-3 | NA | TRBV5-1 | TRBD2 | CASSLAQLAGGGTDTQYF | TGCGCCAGCAGCTTGGCACAGCTAGCGGGGGGTGGCACAGATACGCAGTATTTT
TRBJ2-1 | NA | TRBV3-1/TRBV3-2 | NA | CASSQVYGEQFF | TGTGCCAGCAGCCAAGTCTATGGGGAGCAGTTCTTC
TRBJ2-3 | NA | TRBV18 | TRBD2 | CASATSGGAVDTQYF | TGTGCCAGCGCGACTAGCGGGGGGGCAGTAGATACGCAGTATTTT
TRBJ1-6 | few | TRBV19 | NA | CASSIGGGANSPLHF | TGTGCCAGTAGTATAGGCGGGGGCGCGAATTCACCCCTCCACTTT
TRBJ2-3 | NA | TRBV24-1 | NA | CATSDRDGGYTDTQYF | TGTGCCACCAGTGACCGGGACGGGGGTTACACAGATACGCAGTATTTT
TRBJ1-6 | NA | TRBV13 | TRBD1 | CASSFTGGVGSPLHF | TGTGCCAGCAGCTTTACAGGGGGCGTCGGTTCACCCCTCCACTTT
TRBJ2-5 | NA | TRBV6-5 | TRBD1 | CASSYGRQGQETQYF | TGTGCCAGCAGTTACGGGCGACAGGGGCAAGAGACCCAGTACTTC
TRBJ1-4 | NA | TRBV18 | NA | CASLGSINEKLFF | TGTGCCAGCTTGGGCAGTATTAATGAAAAACTGTTTTTT
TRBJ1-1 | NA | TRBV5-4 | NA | CASSSGRDLNTEAFF | TGTGCCAGCAGCTCGGGAAGAGATCTGAACACTGAAGCTTTCTTT
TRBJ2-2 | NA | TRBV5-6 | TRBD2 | CASSKAGGTGELFF | TGTGCCAGCAGCAAGGCGGGAGGGACCGGGGAGCTGTTTTTT
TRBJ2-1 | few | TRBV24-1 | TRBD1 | CATSDLTGGSYNEQFF | TGTGCCACCAGTGATCTAACAGGGGGCTCCTACAATGAGCAGTTCTTC
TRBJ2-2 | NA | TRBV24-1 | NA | CATSDLEGGRNGELFF | TGTGCCACCAGTGATTTGGAGGGGGGGCGGAACGGGGAGCTGTTTTTT
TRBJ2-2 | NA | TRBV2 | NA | CASRGRTNTGELFF | TGTGCCAGCAGGGGACGCACCAACACCGGGGAGCTGTTTTTT
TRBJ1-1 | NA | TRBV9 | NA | CASSPSLGETEAFF | TGTGCCAGCAGCCCCTCCCTGGGGGAGACTGAAGCTTTCTTT
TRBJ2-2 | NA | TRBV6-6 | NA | CASSYRGSTGELFF | TGTGCCAGCAGTTACCGGGGGTCAACCGGGGAGCTGTTTTTT
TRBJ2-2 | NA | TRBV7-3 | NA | CASSFASSGELFF | TGTGCCAGCAGCTTCGCCTCGTCTGGGGAGCTGTTTTTT
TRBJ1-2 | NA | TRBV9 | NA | CASSLNSVANYGYTF | TGTGCCAGCAGCCTCAACAGTGTGGCTAACTATGGCTACACCTTC